Each of the 16 T cell receptor beta chains below was sequenced from the same sample in a study of T cell responses to AZD1222 COVID-19 vaccine. Only in-frame clones appear in the TCRdb table, and some are missing; sequencing was by immunoSEQ multiplex PCR. This sample has about 120,000 clones, with roughly 85% found just once. This sample comprised peripheral blood, obtained on day 0 of MenACWY control vaccination. The origin of the receptors is an adult in good health.

This clone was detected a few times. Relative to the germline gene, one junction end is altered; a read error may explain this. The chain carries TRBV28 and TRBJ2-7; D may match TRBD1 or TRBD2 (5 bases each). The CDR3 is 13 residues long. CDR1 is MDHEN and CDR2 is SYDVKM in the germline V gene. The CDR3 spells CASRAWDGETWDF. CDR3 coding DNA: TGTGCCAGCAGGGCCTGGGACGGAGAGACTTGGGACTTC. The full variable domain, its missing parts supplied by reference TRBV28 and TRBJ2-7, is DVKVTQSSRYLVKRTGEKVFLECVQDMDHENMFWYRQDPGLGLRLIYFSYDVKMKEKGDIPEGYSVSREKKERFSLILESASTNQTSMYLCASRAWDGETWDFGPGTRLTVT.

Only a few counts were recorded for this clone. This chain connects TRBV6-5 to TRBJ1-2; D remains unclear. The V end was cut by 6 bases, the J end by 4 bases, with 15 bases between. The germline gives CDR1 MNHEY, CDR2 SVGAGI. The CDR3 has 14 residues. CDR3 residues: CASSLIGSSYGYTF. CDR3 bases: TGTGCCAGCAGCCTTATTGGTTCCAGCTATGGCTACACCTTC.

This chain joins TRBV6-5 and TRBJ1-6; 9 positions agree with TRBD1. Germline V gene sequence: CDR1 MNHEY, CDR2 SVGAGI. With V trimmed by 5 bases and J by 9 bases, 8 bases remained unmatched. The CDR3 covers 15 residues. The CDR3 loop is CASSPYNRGLSPLHF. DNA for the CDR3: TGTGCCAGCAGTCCTTACAACAGGGGGCTTTCACCCCTCCACTTT.

This chain links TRBV7-2 with TRBJ2-3; no clear D gene. The CDR3 contains 16 residues. The germline gives CDR1 SGHTA, CDR2 FQGNSA. V lost 2 bases and J lost 1, with 13 bases in between. CDR3 sequence reads: CASSLISPGGTDTQYF. The CDR3 DNA is TGTGCCAGCAGCTTAATAAGTCCCGGAGGCACAGATACGCAGTATTTT.

This clone was seen a single time. The gene calls are TRBV7-9 and TRBJ1-3, with a tentative D call TRBD1 (6 bases). Germline V gives CDR1 SEHNR, CDR2 FQNEAQ (reference sequence). Trimming stripped 10 bases from V and 0 bases from J, with 13 bases between. The CDR3 is 14 residues long. This chain's CDR3 is CATGAFNSGNTIYF. CDR3 DNA: TGTGCCACAGGGGCGTTCAACTCTGGAAACACCATATATTTT.

The genes are TRBV18 and TRBJ1-2, with D possibly matching TRBD1 (6 bases). This CDR3 has 15 amino acids. The V and J ends lost 2 bases and 6 bases respectively, with 16 bases between them. The germline CDR1 and CDR2 sequences are KGHSH and LQKENI. In DNA form, the CDR3 reads TGTGCCAGCTCACCAATTCGGGACAACCCCAATGGCTACACCTTC. As protein: CASSPIRDNPNGYTF.

The gene calls are TRBV4-1 and TRBJ2-7, with no clear D. The CDR3 covers 13 residues. V lost 0 bases, J lost 7 bases, and 10 bases lay in between. Germline CDR1 and CDR2: MGHRA and YSYEKL. CDR3 residues: CASSQDLRLEQYF. CDR3 DNA: TGCGCCAGCAGCCAAGATCTGAGGTTAGAGCAGTACTTC.

This clone appeared a single time. CDR3 bases: TGCGCCAGACCAGGACAGGGGGATTTCTCTGAAGCTTTCTTT. Translated: CARPGQGDFSEAFF. The chain has TRBV4-1 and TRBJ1-1, with 10 bases identical to TRBD1. With V trimmed by 9 bases and J by 6 bases, 10 bases remained unmatched. Germline V CDR1 and CDR2: MGHRA, YSYEKL. CDR3 size: 14 residues.

This chain joins TRBV19 and TRBJ1-2; D is possibly TRBD1 (5 bases). This CDR3 has 13 residues. CDR1 and CDR2 (germline): LNHDA, SQIVND (reference sequence). V gave up 5 bases and J gave up 6 bases, with 13 bases separating them. The CDR3 DNA sequence: TGTGCCAGTAGTGCTCGGTTGACAGATGGCTACACCTTC. Translated, it gives CASSARLTDGYTF.

The rearrangement joins TRBV2 to TRBJ1-2; 10 bases match TRBD1. This CDR3 region has 14 residues. The ends lost 5 bases at V and 5 bases at J; junction bases unmatched: 5. Germline CDR1 is SNHLY and CDR2 is FYNNEI. Here the CDR3 reads CASSRQGASYGYTF. The CDR3 DNA sequence: TGTGCCAGCAGTAGACAGGGGGCTTCTTATGGCTACACCTTC.

The chain links TRBV7-9 to TRBJ1-6; 8 bases line up with TRBD1. The V gene's germline CDR1 is SEHNR and CDR2 FQNEAQ (reference sequence). Trimming cost V 5 bases and J 9 bases; bases outside gene matches: 9. The CDR3 runs 15 residues. The CDR3 reads CASSPYQGASSPLHF. CDR3 nucleotide sequence: TGTGCCAGCAGCCCCTACCAGGGGGCCAGTTCACCCCTCCACTTT. Full variable domain (outside the CDR3, taken from reference TRBV7-9 and TRBJ1-6): DTGVSQNPRHKITKRGQNVTFRCDPISEHNRLYWYRQTLGQGPEFLTYFQNEAQLEKSRLLSDRFSAERPKGSFSTLEIQRTEQGDSAMYLCASSPYQGASSPLHFGNGTRLTVT.

Of note for this clone: Other DNA sequences in this specimen translate into the identical CDR3. The chain recombines TRBV7-2 with TRBJ1-1; TRBD1 might be the D (5 bases). Trimming shortened V by 5 bases and J by 1 base, and 8 bases separated the two germline ends. CDR3 length: 13 amino acids. CDR1 SGHTA and CDR2 FQGNSA come from the germline V gene. The CDR3 coding sequence is TGTGCCAGCAGCCTCGGACAGAACACTGAAGCTTTCTTT. Its protein is CASSLGQNTEAFF.

The chain combines TRBV9 with TRBJ1-1; no clear D. The germline CDR1 and CDR2 sequences are SGDLS and YYNGEE. V was cut by 1 base and J by 4 bases, with 8 bases left in between. The CDR3 consists of 13 residues. The CDR3 loop is CASSVWDSTEAFF. CDR3 in DNA: TGTGCCAGCAGCGTATGGGATTCCACTGAAGCTTTCTTT.

The V and J genes are TRBV14 and TRBJ2-2; perhaps TRBD1 as D (5 bases). This CDR3 comprises 15 residues. Trimming shortened V by 6 bases and J by 1 base, and 12 bases separated the two germline ends. Germline V lookup: CDR1 SGHDN, CDR2 FVKESK. The CDR3 loop reads CASRANQGNTGELFF. CDR3 nucleotide sequence: TGTGCCAGCAGAGCCAACCAGGGGAACACCGGGGAGCTGTTTTTT.

The V gene is TRBV2, the J gene TRBJ2-5; TRBD2 matches at 10 bases. J was trimmed by 4 bases and V by 7 bases; bases with no gene match: 12. This CDR3 region has 16 residues. CDR1 is SNHLY and CDR2 is FYNNEI in the germline V gene. Here the CDR3 DNA reads TGTGCCAGCACCCGAGTTAAGGCTAGCGGGGGAGAGACCCAGTACTTC. Its translation: CASTRVKASGGETQYF.

This rearrangement joins TRBV27 to TRBJ1-4; possible D gene TRBD1, 6 bases. The V gene lost 4 bases and the J gene lost 12 bases, with 18 bases spanning the gap. Germline V gene data show CDR1 as MNHEY and CDR2 as SMNVEV (reference sequence). This CDR3 contains 14 residues. The CDR3 loop is CASSSGQSPGELFF. The CDR3 nucleotides read TGTGCCAGCAGTTCCGGACAGTCCCCGGGGGAACTGTTTTTT.